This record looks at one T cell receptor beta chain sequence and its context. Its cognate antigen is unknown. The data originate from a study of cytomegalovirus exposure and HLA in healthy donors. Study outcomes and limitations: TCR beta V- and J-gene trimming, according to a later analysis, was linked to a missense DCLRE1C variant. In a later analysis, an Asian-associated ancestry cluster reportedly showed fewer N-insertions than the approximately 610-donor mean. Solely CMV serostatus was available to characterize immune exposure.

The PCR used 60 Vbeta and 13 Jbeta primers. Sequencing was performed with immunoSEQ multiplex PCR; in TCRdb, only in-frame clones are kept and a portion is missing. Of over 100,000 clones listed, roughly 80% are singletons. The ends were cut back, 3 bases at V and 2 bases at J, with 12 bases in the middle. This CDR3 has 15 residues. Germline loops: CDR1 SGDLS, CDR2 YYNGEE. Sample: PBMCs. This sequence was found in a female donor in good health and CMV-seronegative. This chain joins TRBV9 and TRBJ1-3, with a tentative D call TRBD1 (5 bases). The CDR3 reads CASSGEGATGNTIYF. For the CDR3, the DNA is TGTGCCAGCAGCGGGGAAGGGGCAACTGGAAACACCATATATTTT.